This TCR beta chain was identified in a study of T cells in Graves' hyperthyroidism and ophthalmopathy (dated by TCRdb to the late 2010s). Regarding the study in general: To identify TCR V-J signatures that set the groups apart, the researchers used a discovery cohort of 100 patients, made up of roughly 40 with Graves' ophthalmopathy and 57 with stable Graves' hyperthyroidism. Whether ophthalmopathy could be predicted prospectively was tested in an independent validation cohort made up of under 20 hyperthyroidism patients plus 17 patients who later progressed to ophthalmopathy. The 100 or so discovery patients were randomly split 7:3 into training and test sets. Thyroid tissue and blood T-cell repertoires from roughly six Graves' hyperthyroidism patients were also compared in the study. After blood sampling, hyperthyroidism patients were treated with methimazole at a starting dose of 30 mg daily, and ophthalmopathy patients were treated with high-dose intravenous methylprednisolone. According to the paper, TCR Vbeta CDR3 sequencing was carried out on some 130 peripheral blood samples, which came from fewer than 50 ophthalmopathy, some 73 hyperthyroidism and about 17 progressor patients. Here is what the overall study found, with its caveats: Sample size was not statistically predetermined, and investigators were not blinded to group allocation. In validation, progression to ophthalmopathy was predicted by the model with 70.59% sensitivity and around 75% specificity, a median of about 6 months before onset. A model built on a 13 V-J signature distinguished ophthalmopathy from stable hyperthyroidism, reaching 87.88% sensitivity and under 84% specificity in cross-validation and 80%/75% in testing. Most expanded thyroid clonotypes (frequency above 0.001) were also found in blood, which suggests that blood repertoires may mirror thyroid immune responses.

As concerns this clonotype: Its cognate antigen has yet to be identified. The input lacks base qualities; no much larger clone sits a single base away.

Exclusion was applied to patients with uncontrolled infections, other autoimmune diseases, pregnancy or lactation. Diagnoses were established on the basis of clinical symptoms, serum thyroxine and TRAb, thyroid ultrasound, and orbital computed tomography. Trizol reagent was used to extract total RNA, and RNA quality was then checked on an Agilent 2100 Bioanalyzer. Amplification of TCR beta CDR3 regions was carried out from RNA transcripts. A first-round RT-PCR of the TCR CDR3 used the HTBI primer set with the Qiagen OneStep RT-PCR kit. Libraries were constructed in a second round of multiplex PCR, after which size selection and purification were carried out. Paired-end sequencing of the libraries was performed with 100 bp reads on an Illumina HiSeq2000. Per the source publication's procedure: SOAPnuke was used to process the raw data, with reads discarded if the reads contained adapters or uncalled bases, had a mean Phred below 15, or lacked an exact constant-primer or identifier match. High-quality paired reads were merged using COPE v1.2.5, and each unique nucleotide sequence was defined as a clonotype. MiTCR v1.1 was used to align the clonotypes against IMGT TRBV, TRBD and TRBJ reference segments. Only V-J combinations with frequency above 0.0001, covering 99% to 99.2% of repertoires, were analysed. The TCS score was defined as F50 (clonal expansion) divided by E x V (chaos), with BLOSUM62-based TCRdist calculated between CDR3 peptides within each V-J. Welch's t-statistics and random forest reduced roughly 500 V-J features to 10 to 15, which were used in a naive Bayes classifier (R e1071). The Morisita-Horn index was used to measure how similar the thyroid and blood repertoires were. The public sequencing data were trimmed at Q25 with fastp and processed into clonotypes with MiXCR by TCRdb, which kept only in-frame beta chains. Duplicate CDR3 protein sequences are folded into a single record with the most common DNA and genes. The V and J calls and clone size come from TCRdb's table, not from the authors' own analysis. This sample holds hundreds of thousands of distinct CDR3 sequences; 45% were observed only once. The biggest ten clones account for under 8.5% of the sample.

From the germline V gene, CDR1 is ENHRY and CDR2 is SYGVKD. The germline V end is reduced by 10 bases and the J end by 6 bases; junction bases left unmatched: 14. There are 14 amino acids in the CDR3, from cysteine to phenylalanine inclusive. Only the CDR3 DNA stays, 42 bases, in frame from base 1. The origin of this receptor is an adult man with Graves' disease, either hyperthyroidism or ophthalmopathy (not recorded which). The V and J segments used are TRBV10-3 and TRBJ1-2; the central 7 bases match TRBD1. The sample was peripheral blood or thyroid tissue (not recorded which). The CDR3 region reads CANVRSRGQNGYTF. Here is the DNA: TGTGCCAACGTGAGATCTAGGGGGCAGAATGGCTACACCTTC.